Each of the 13 T cell receptor beta chains below was sequenced from the same sample in a study of blood T cell repertoires in COVID-19. Libraries were prepared by immunoSEQ multiplex PCR; TCRdb keeps only in-frame clonotypes and omits some of them. Here the sample spans over 100,000 clones, around 89% being singletons. The sequenced sample consisted of peripheral blood. The receptors originated from a man aged 60 to 69 with COVID-19, enrolled during active disease.

This chain joins TRBV7-9 and TRBJ2-1, with 7 nucleotides matching TRBD1. CDR1 is SEHNR and CDR2 is FQNEAQ in the germline V gene (reference sequence). J was trimmed by 4 bases and V by 10 bases; bases with no gene match: 13. This CDR3 has 15 amino acids. CDR3 sequence reads: CAIEPSGQLYNEQFF. The CDR3 DNA is TGTGCCATCGAGCCCTCGGGACAGCTATACAATGAGCAGTTCTTC.

CDR3 nucleotide sequence: TGTGCCATCAGTGATTCTCGGAGGTATGGCTACACCTTC. It is translated as CAISDSRRYGYTF. The V gene is TRBV10-3, the J gene TRBJ1-2; no definite D call. This CDR3 contains 13 residues. The germline CDR1 and CDR2 sequences are ENHRY and SYGVKD. V lost 3 bases to trimming and J lost 5 bases, with 10 bases between them.

V is TRBV30 and J is TRBJ1-2; 7 positions agree with TRBD1. From germline, CDR1 is GTSNPN and CDR2 SVGIG (reference sequence). The CDR3 is 15 amino acids. The V segment lost 2 bases and the J segment 0 bases; nucleotides outside the gene matches: 6. CDR3 residues: CAWSRDRVANYGYTF. CDR3 bases: TGTGCCTGGAGTAGAGACAGGGTAGCTAACTATGGCTACACCTTC. Based on the CDR3 plus reference TRBV30 and TRBJ1-2, the full variable domain is SQTIHQWPATLVQPVGSPLSLECTVEGTSNPNLYWYRQAAGRGLQLLFYSVGIGQISSEVPQNLSASRPQDRQFILSSKKLLLSDSGFYLCAWSRDRVANYGYTFGSGTRLTVV.

Many counts were recorded for this clone. The chain employs TRBV6-6 and TRBJ1-1, with 10 bases matching TRBD1. This CDR3 has 15 residues. Germline-derived CDR1 and CDR2 are MNHNY and SVGAGI (reference sequence). Trimming at V came to 6 bases and at J to 1 base, leaving 5 bases not matched to a gene. The CDR3 bases are TGTGCCAGCAGAAGACAGGGGGCGACGAACACTGAAGCTTTCTTT. The encoded protein is CASRRQGATNTEAFF.

The CDR3 sequence: CASTLIGLAGLHEQYF. The DNA of the CDR3 is TGTGCCAGCACCCTAATTGGACTAGCGGGGCTCCACGAGCAGTACTTC. V gene TRBV13 combines with J gene TRBJ2-7; 12 bases line up with TRBD2. This CDR3 region has 16 residues. V dropped 7 bases and J dropped 5; count of bases not matched to a gene: 12. Looked up from germline, CDR1 is PRHDT and CDR2 is FYEKMQ (reference sequence).

The gene calls are TRBV27 and TRBJ1-4; 7 nucleotides match TRBD1. Trimming removed 3 bases from V and 7 bases from J; junction bases left unmatched: 5. In germline, CDR1 is MNHEY, CDR2 SMNVEV (reference sequence). The length of the CDR3 is 14 residues. The DNA of the CDR3 is TGTGCCAGCAGTTTCAGGGGGTTCGGTGAAAAACTGTTTTTT. As protein: CASSFRGFGEKLFF.

The rearrangement joins TRBV5-1 to TRBJ1-5; D possibly corresponds to TRBD1 (6 bases). The germline V gene encodes CDR1 SGHRS and CDR2 YFSETQ. The CDR3 contains 15 residues. Trimming took off 0 bases at V and 6 bases at J, with 13 bases between the two ends. This chain's CDR3 is CASSLAGGEGQPQHF. CDR3 coding DNA: TGCGCCAGCAGCTTGGCTGGGGGCGAGGGTCAGCCCCAGCATTTT.

This clone was seen only once. J is TRBJ1-4 and V is TRBV29-1; 7 nucleotides agree with TRBD1. V dropped 6 bases and J dropped 0; count of bases not matched to a gene: 7. Germline lookup yields CDR1 SQVTM and CDR2 ANQGSEA. CDR3 length equals 15 residues. CDR3 DNA sequence: TGCAGCGTCCTCTTACAGGGGACAACTAATGAAAAACTGTTTTTT. It specifies CSVLLQGTTNEKLFF.

The chain joins TRBV21-1 to TRBJ1-6. TRBV21-1 is deemed a pseudogene. CDR3 length: 21 residues. Here the CDR3 DNA reads TGTGCCAGCAGCAAAAGATTGATGGAGGGCAACGGGTTTACAGATAATTCACCCCTCCACTTT. It is translated as CASSKRLMEGNGFTDNSPLHF.

This clone came up once. The V call is TRBV18, the J call TRBJ1-1; no clear D. Germline lookup yields CDR1 KGHSH and CDR2 LQKENI. V dropped 4 bases and J dropped 1 base, with 10 bases sitting between them. This CDR3 is 14 amino acids long. The CDR3 DNA reads TGTGCCAGCTCACAGGAGTTGGGGAACACTGAAGCTTTCTTT. As protein: CASSQELGNTEAFF.

The genes are TRBV7-2 and TRBJ1-3; D is undetermined. V shed 1 base and J shed 0 bases, with 10 bases lying between them. Per the germline V gene, CDR1 is SGHTA and CDR2 is FQGNSA. The CDR3 is made up of 16 amino acids. DNA of the CDR3: TGTGCCAGCAGCTTAGGTGGCAGTTACTCTGGAAACACCATATATTTT. Its translation is CASSLGGSYSGNTIYF.

The chain is built from TRBV19 and TRBJ2-7; possible D gene TRBD1, 5 bases. The CDR3 sequence is 15 residues long. Germline V gene sequence: CDR1 LNHDA, CDR2 SQIVND (reference sequence). Trimming took 3 bases from V and 1 from J, leaving 13 bases between them. CDR3 protein: CASSMVQGFSYEQYF. In nucleotides, the CDR3 is TGTGCCAGTAGTATGGTTCAGGGCTTTTCCTACGAGCAGTACTTC.

The chain links TRBV3-1 (or the pseudogene TRBV3-2) to TRBJ1-1; possibly TRBD1 for D (5 bases). CDR1 LGHDT and CDR2 YNNKEL come from the germline V gene (reference sequence). This CDR3 spans 14 amino acids. V was pared by 8 bases and J by 7 bases, with 20 bases between. CDR3 in DNA: TGTGCCAGCCGAAAGGTGCAGGGCTCGGGTGAAGCTTTCTTT. The encoded protein is CASRKVQGSGEAFF.